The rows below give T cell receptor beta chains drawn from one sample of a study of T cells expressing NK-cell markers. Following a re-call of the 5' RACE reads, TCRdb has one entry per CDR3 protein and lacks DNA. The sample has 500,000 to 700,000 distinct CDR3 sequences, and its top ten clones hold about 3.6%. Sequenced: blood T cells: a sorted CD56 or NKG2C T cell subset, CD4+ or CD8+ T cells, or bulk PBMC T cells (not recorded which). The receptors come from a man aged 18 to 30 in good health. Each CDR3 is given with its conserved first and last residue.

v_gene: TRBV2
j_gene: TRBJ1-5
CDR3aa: CASSTQSGSNQPQHF

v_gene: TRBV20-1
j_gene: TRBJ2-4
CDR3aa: CAAGFAGWGKNIQYF

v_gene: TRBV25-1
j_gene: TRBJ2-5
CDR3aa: CASNFVGETQYF

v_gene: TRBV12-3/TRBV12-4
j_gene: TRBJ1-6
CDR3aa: CASTQGWNSPLHF

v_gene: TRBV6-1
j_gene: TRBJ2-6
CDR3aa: CASSRLAGANVLTF

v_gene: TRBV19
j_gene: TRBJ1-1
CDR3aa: CASSQDDSSKRAFF

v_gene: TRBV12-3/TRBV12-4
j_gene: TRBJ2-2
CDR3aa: CASSFRLRGLAGGKSGELFF

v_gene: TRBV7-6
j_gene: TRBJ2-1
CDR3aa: CASSPRQGPNNEQFF

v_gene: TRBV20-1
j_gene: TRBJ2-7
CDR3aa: CSARRGAGDSYEQYF

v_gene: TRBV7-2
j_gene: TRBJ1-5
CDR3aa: CASSKDRGSNQPQHF

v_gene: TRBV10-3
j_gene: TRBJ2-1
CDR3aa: CAISETGQGIYNEQFF

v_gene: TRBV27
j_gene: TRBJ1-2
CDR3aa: CASSFQGPSNYGYTF

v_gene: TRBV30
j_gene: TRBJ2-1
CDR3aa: CAWSLGPYNEQFF

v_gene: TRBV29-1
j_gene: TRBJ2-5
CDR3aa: CSGRTASRQQETQYF

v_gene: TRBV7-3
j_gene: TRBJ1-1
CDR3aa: CASSTGWRGDTEAFF

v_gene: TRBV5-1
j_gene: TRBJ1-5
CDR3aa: CASSFMGQRDSNQPQHF

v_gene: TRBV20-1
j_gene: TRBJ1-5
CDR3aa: CSASAGEGNQPQHF

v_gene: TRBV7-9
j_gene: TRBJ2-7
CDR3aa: CASSGEISYEQYF

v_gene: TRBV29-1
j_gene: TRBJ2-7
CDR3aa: CSVDSAESSYEQYF

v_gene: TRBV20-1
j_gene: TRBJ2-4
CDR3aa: CSAWEESKNIQYF

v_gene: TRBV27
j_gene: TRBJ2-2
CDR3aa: CASTGAWNREGLRGGELFF

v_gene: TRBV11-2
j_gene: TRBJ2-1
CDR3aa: CASSLEPYNEQFF

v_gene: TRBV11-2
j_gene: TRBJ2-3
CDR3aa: CASTPRSASGPDTQYF